This record covers a single TCR beta chain. The antigen is not known. Libraries were prepared by immunoSEQ multiplex PCR; TCRdb keeps only in-frame clonotypes and omits some of them. The sample consists of tens of thousands of clones, approximately 80% of them appearing once. With 0 bases removed from V and 3 bases from J, the gap between germline ends came to 14 bases. The V gene's germline CDR1 is KGHSH and CDR2 LQKENI. The CDR3 runs 16 residues. ViraFEST assay sequencing came after antigen-specific CD4+ T cells were expanded with viral peptide pools. The culture ran for roughly ten days before CD4+ T cells were isolated. Each participant was administered two doses of either the BNT162b2 or the mRNA-1273 vaccine. Among the vaccine recipients, none had a prior SARS-CoV-2 infection, and nucleocapsid antibodies were negative. The data stem from a study of vaccination effects on CD4 cells after COVID-19.

Study-wide results and caveats: Vaccine-induced clones in healthy vaccinees cross-reacted with common cold coronaviruses in only 1 of 255 cases.

The chain has TRBV18 and TRBJ1-1; no clear D gene. The specimen was CD4+ T cells from PBMCs cultured with HCoV-229E spike peptides, collected after COVID-19 vaccination. The source of this sequence is a human donor who received a COVID-19 vaccine. The CDR3: CASSPPRPGRDTEAFF. The DNA for the CDR3 is TGTGCCAGCTCACCACCTCGTCCGGGGAGGGACACTGAAGCTTTCTTT.